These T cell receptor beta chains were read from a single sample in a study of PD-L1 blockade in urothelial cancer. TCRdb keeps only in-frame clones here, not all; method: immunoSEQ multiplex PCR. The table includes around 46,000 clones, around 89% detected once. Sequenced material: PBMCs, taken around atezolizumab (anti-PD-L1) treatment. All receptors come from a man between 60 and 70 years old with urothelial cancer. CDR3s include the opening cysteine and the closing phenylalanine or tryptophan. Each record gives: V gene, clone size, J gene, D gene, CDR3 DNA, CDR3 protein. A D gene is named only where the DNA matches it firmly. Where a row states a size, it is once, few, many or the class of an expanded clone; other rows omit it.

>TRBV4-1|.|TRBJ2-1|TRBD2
TGCGCCAGCAGCCAAGAAATTCGGGGAACTAGCGGGAGGGTTACCTACAATGAGCAGTTCTTC
CASSQEIRGTSGRVTYNEQFF
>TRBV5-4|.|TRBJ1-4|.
TGTGCCAGCAGCTTTGCAGGAGGAGCTAATGAAAAACTGTTTTTT
CASSFAGGANEKLFF
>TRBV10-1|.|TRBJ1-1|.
TGCGCCAGCAGCCCCTCGCGGGGGAACACTGAAGCTTTCTTT
CASSPSRGNTEAFF
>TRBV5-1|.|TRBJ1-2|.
TGCGCCAGCAGCTTGGGTGGACAGACGAACTATGGCTACACCTTC
CASSLGGQTNYGYTF
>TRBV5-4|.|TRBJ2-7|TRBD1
TGTGCCAGCGGGGACAGGGCCGCCTACGAGCAGTACTTC
CASGDRAAYEQYF
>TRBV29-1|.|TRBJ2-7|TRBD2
TGCAGCGTTGGCGGGAGGGGACCACTCTCCTACGAGCAGTACTTC
CSVGGRGPLSYEQYF
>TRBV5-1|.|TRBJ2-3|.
TGCGCCAGCAGCTTAGGACAGAGACCAAGCACAGATACGCAGTATTTT
CASSLGQRPSTDTQYF
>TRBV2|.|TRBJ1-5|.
TGTGCCAGCAGTCTCCTACAGGGTAGGACGAATCAGCCCCAGCATTTT
CASSLLQGRTNQPQHF
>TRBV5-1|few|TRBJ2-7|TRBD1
TGCGCCAGCAGCTTGGGGACCGGGACAGCATCCTACGAGCAGTACTTC
CASSLGTGTASYEQYF
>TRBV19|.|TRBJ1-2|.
TGTGCCAGTAGTATAAGCGACAGTCTCTGGCGTGGCTACACCTTC
CASSISDSLWRGYTF
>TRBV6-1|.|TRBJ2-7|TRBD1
TGTGCCAGCAATGGACAGGAGATCTCCTACGAGCAGTACTTC
CASNGQEISYEQYF
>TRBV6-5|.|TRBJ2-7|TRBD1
TGTGCCAGCAGTACAGGGGGCGCCGGGGCCGCGAATCAGTACTTC
CASSTGGAGAANQYF
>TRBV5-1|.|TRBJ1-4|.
TGCGCCAGCAGCCGGGGGAATGAAAAACTGTTTTTT
CASSRGNEKLFF
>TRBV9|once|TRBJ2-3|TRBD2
TGTGCCAGCAGCGCAAGGCTAGCGGGGGGGCCTCCTAGCACAGATACGCAGTATTTT
CASSARLAGGPPSTDTQYF